Listed here are 17 T cell receptor beta chains from one sample, sequenced in a study of preoperative IRX-2 immunotherapy in early breast cancer. The method was immunoSEQ multiplex PCR; TCRdb's version includes in-frame clones alone and lacks a portion of them. The table has roughly 43,000 clones, about 95% seen once. Treatment of the sample: preoperative locoregional IRX-2 cytokine immunotherapy. The material was tumor tissue, obtained after IRX-2 immunotherapy. The receptors shown here come from a human donor with breast cancer.

The chain has TRBV28 and TRBJ1-6; D gene uncertain. V lost 6 bases and J lost 9, with 15 bases in between. Germline CDR1 and CDR2: MDHEN and SYDVKM. This CDR3 has 14 residues. Here the CDR3 reads CASSPDMPLSPLHF. The CDR3 DNA reads as TGTGCCAGCAGCCCAGACATGCCGCTTTCACCCCTCCACTTT. The full variable domain, with the rest looked up from reference TRBV28 and TRBJ1-6, is DVKVTQSSRYLVKRTGEKVFLECVQDMDHENMFWYRQDPGLGLRLIYFSYDVKMKEKGDIPEGYSVSREKKERFSLILESASTNQTSMYLCASSPDMPLSPLHFGNGTRLTVT.

This chain uses TRBV19 with TRBJ2-7, with D possibly matching TRBD1 (6 bases). This CDR3 contains 14 residues. Germline V lookup: CDR1 LNHDA, CDR2 SQIVND (reference sequence). V lost 4 bases and J 1 base, leaving 11 bases between the germline ends. The CDR3 is CASSNRDKSYEQYF. CDR3 DNA sequence: TGTGCCAGTAGTAATCGGGACAAGTCCTACGAGCAGTACTTC. Combining the CDR3 with reference TRBV19 and TRBJ2-7 gives the whole variable domain DGGITQSPKYLFRKEGQNVTLSCEQNLNHDAMYWYRQDPGQGLRLIYYSQIVNDFQKGDIAEGYSVSREKKESFPLTVTSAQKNPTAFYLCASSNRDKSYEQYFGPGTRLTVT.

The chain uses TRBV19 and TRBJ2-5; 8 bases are shared with TRBD2. Germline V lookup: CDR1 LNHDA, CDR2 SQIVND (reference sequence). J gave up 3 bases and V 4 bases, and 7 bases lay outside the gene matches. The CDR3 length is 15 residues. For the CDR3, the DNA is TGTGCCAGTAGTACCCCCTTGCGGGGGGAAGAGACCCAGTACTTC. Its protein is CASSTPLRGEETQYF.

This clone was seen just once. The rearrangement uses TRBV7-2 and TRBJ1-6; 7 bases agree with TRBD1. Trimming at V came to 4 bases and at J to 7 bases, leaving 7 bases not matched to a gene. The CDR3 runs to 15 residues. The germline gives CDR1 SGHTA, CDR2 FQGNSA. The CDR3 DNA is TGTGCCAGCAGCTCCGGGGGGACAGTAAATTCACCCCTCCACTTT. Translated, it gives CASSSGGTVNSPLHF.

The chain links TRBV29-1 to TRBJ2-2; 9 bases agree with TRBD2. The CDR3 spans 16 residues. V was clipped by 4 bases and J by 0 bases; unmatched bases: 6. Looked up from germline, CDR1 is SQVTM and CDR2 is ANQGSEA. Here the CDR3 reads CSVGIAGVTNTGELFF. DNA of the CDR3: TGCAGCGTTGGAATAGCGGGAGTAACGAACACCGGGGAGCTGTTTTTT.

This rearrangement joins TRBV5-1 to TRBJ2-3; TRBD2 is a possible D gene (5 bases). The CDR3 consists of 14 residues. V was trimmed by 5 bases and J by 3 bases, leaving 13 bases between them. Germline V gene sequence: CDR1 SGHRS, CDR2 YFSETQ. The DNA for the CDR3 is TGCGCCAGCAGACCCGGAACTAGAACAGATACGCAGTATTTT. Translating gives CASRPGTRTDTQYF.

The chain combines TRBV5-1 with TRBJ2-3; TRBD2 matches 10 bases. Per germline, CDR1 SGHRS and CDR2 YFSETQ. This CDR3 is built from 18 residues. The V gene end was trimmed by 4 bases and the J gene end by 1 base; junction bases not matched to a gene: 12. CDR3 protein: CASSILAGGSSGTDTQYF. The CDR3 bases are TGCGCCAGCAGCATATTAGCGGGGGGCTCCTCAGGCACAGATACGCAGTATTTT.

The J gene is TRBJ1-5, the V gene TRBV19; 8 bases agree with TRBD1. Germline V lookup: CDR1 LNHDA, CDR2 SQIVND (reference sequence). The length of the CDR3 is 13 residues. With 3 bases clipped from V and 6 bases from J, the junction kept 1 base outside the gene matches. Here the CDR3 DNA reads TGTGCCAGTAGTATGGGACAGGCTCAGCCCCAGCATTTT. It codes for CASSMGQAQPQHF.

A single count supports this clone. The V and J genes are TRBV19 and TRBJ1-3; D might be TRBD1 (6 bases). CDR3 length: 14 residues. The germline V and J ends were trimmed by 3 bases and 2 bases, with 8 bases remaining between them. Germline V gene sequence: CDR1 LNHDA, CDR2 SQIVND (reference sequence). As DNA, the CDR3 is TGTGCCAGTAGTATGACAGGAGCTGGAAACACCATATATTTT. This gives the protein CASSMTGAGNTIYF.

The gene calls are TRBV18 and TRBJ1-3; tentatively, D is TRBD1 (5 bases). CDR3 size: 19 residues. The V gene's germline CDR1 is KGHSH and CDR2 LQKENI. Deletions cut 1 base from V and 4 bases from J, with 23 bases between. The CDR3 region has the DNA TGTGCCAGCTCACCACTCCCCGGGACTCCCGTCCTGTCCGGAAACACCATATATTTT. This translates into CASSPLPGTPVLSGNTIYF.

The rearrangement uses TRBV7-7 and TRBJ2-7; D perhaps matches TRBD1 (5 bases). The CDR3 spans 13 residues. The V gene lost 5 bases and the J gene lost 1 base, with 9 bases spanning the gap. CDR1 is SSHAT and CDR2 is FNYEAQ in the germline V gene (reference sequence). The CDR3 nucleotides are TGTGCCAGCAGCCCGACAGAGTCCTACGAGCAGTACTTC. This encodes CASSPTESYEQYF.

CDR3 residues: CASSIAQGAYGYTF. The CDR3 DNA reads as TGTGCCAGTAGTATAGCCCAGGGAGCCTATGGCTACACCTTC. V is TRBV19 and J is TRBJ1-2; weak D call: TRBD1 (5 bases). The CDR3 has 14 residues. Germline CDR1 reads LNHDA; CDR2 reads SQIVND (reference sequence). Trimming took off 1 base at V and 4 bases at J, with 10 bases between the two ends. Complete variable domain (other parts from reference TRBV19 and TRBJ1-2): DGGITQSPKYLFRKEGQNVTLSCEQNLNHDAMYWYRQDPGQGLRLIYYSQIVNDFQKGDIAEGYSVSREKKESFPLTVTSAQKNPTAFYLCASSIAQGAYGYTFGSGTRLTVV.

This chain links TRBV6-5 with TRBJ1-4; the D is unclear. With 6 bases removed from V and 7 bases from J, the gap between germline ends came to 12 bases. This CDR3 contains 13 residues. Germline loops: CDR1 MNHEY, CDR2 SVGAGI. CDR3 in DNA: TGTGCCAGCAGACGGTTCGAGGCTGAAAAACTGTTTTTT. This gives the protein CASRRFEAEKLFF.

V gene TRBV27 combines with J gene TRBJ2-7; 10 nucleotides match TRBD2. CDR1 is MNHEY and CDR2 is SMNVEV in the germline V gene (reference sequence). J was trimmed by 2 bases and V by 6 bases; bases with no gene match: 10. This CDR3 contains 16 residues. The CDR3 DNA reads as TGTGCCAGCAGGAGGACAGCCCTAGCGGGAGCCTACGAGCAGTACTTC. Its protein is CASRRTALAGAYEQYF.

The genes are TRBV6-4 and TRBJ2-2; D ambiguous. The V gene's germline CDR1 is MRHNA and CDR2 SNTAGT. This CDR3 has 13 amino acids. The germline V and J ends were trimmed by 3 bases and 1 base, with 3 bases remaining between them. The CDR3 sequence is CASSEGNTGELFF. The CDR3, as DNA: TGTGCCAGCAGTGAGGGGAACACCGGGGAGCTGTTTTTT.

The chain employs TRBV6-5 and TRBJ2-1; 10 nucleotides agree with TRBD2. Germline V CDR1 and CDR2: MNHEY, SVGAGI. The J segment lost 8 bases and the V segment lost 0 bases, leaving 7 bases of the junction unmatched. The CDR3 consists of 16 residues. This CDR3 reads CASSYSLSGRTDEQFF. Here the CDR3 DNA reads TGTGCCAGCAGTTACTCCCTTAGCGGGAGGACGGATGAGCAGTTCTTC.

This chain uses TRBV27 with TRBJ1-5; TRBD1 matches 8 bases. Trimming removed 2 bases from V and 0 bases from J; junction bases left unmatched: 9. CDR1 and CDR2 (germline): MNHEY, SMNVEV (reference sequence). The CDR3 length is 18 residues. CDR3 coding DNA: TGTGCCAGCAGTTTAATCGGGACAGGATTATATAGCAATCAGCCCCAGCATTTT. It translates to CASSLIGTGLYSNQPQHF.